This entry describes one TCR beta chain. Its antigen is as yet unknown. This sample was taken from a study of cytomegalovirus exposure and HLA in healthy donors. Points from the study as a whole: The study flagged some 180 TCR beta chains as cytomegalovirus-associated.

In the PCR, 60 Vbeta and 13 Jbeta primers were used. Profiled with immunoSEQ multiplex PCR; TCRdb holds only in-frame clones, not every one. In the table there are around 120,000 clones, about 72% of which are singletons. Sequencing was done on a sample of PBMCs. This clonotype originated in a man over 45 in good health and CMV-seropositive.

The CDR3 DNA reads TGTGCCAGCAGCATCGGGACAGGGTTAGAGACCCAGTACTTC. Protein product: CASSIGTGLETQYF. The V and J genes are TRBV7-2 and TRBJ2-5, with 9 bases matching TRBD1. This CDR3 is 14 amino acids long. Germline CDR1 is SGHTA and CDR2 is FQGNSA. V was pared by 5 bases and J by 4 bases, with 5 bases of the junction left unmatched.